This T cell receptor (beta chain) was sequenced during a study of T-cell reconstitution after alpha-beta-depleted transplantation in children. This CDR3 region has 14 residues. The ends were cut back, 2 bases at V and 0 bases at J, with 5 bases in the middle. Germline V lookup: CDR1 ENHRY, CDR2 SYGVKD. TCRbeta library construction was performed incorporating unique molecular identifiers. In TCRdb, the PCR reads were re-called with MiXCR into one record per CDR3 protein. The table lists just over 350,000 distinct CDR3 sequences, roughly 13% of them singletons, with approximately 4.3% in the top ten. This clonotype was observed a few times.

The genes are TRBV10-3 and TRBJ2-1; the D is unclear. This specimen consisted of PBMCs, obtained from the stem cell graft. This clonotype was sampled from a human donor who donated a stem cell graft to a child with Fanconi anemia. The CDR3 spells CAISEGGSYNEQFF. CDR3 sequence (DNA): TGTGCCATCAGTGAGGGTGGCTCCTACAATGAGCAGTTCTTC.